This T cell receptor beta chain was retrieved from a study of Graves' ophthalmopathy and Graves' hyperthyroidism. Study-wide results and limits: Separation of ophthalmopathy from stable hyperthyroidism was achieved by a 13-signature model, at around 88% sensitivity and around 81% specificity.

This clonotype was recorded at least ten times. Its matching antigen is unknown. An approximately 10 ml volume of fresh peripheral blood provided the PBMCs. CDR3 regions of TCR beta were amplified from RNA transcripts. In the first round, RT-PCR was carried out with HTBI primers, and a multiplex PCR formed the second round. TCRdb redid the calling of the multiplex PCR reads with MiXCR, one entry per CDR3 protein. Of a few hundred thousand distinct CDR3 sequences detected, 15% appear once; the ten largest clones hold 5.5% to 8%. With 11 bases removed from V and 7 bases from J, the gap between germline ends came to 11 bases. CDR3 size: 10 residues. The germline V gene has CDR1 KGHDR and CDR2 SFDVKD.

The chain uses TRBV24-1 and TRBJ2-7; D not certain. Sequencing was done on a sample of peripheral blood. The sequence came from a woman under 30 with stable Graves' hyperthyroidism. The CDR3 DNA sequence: TGTGCCATTTCGACCGGAGAGCAGTACTTC. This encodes CAISTGEQYF.